This TCR beta chain was recovered during a study of blood T cell repertoires in COVID-19. Study summary: COVID-19 samples, acute and convalescent, were from the United States, Italy and Spain. The analysed material was cDNA or gDNA that came from T cells, B-cell-depleted T cells, or PBMCs.

Only in-frame clones appear in the TCRdb table, and some are missing; sequencing was by immunoSEQ multiplex PCR. The data contain some 35,000 clones, approximately 91% of them singletons. This TCR was sampled from a man aged 65-85 years with acute or convalescent COVID-19. The sample comprised peripheral blood.

The CDR3 coding sequence is TGTGCCAGCTCCTCAGGGGGACGGAACACCATATATTTT. Its translation: CASSSGGRNTIYF. This chain links TRBV18 with TRBJ1-3; 7 nucleotides match TRBD1. CDR3 length: 13 amino acids. V lost 6 bases and J lost 7; bases outside the gene matches: 6. Germline CDR1 is KGHSH and CDR2 is LQKENI. The variable domain in full, completed from reference TRBV18 and TRBJ1-3, reads NAGVMQNPRHLVRRRGQEARLRCSPMKGHSHVYWYRQLPEEGLKFMVYLQKENIIDESGMPKERFSAEFPKEGPSILRIQQVVRGDSAAYFCASSSGGRNTIYFGEGSWLTVV.